A single sample is the source of the 10 T cell receptor beta chains below, sequenced in a study of T cell repertoires in aging, cancer and after chemotherapy. TCR beta rearrangements were amplified from peripheral blood genomic DNA. Multiplex touch-down PCR with TRB-A/B primers amplified rearranged V-D-J TRB sequences. TCRdb reanalysed the multiplex PCR reads using MiXCR and keeps one entry per CDR3 protein. The sample includes about 17,000 distinct CDR3 sequences, 40% to 55% of them seen just once. What was sequenced was blood. The receptors were gathered from a human donor in good health.

The chain joins TRBV27 to TRBJ2-3; 7 bases agree with TRBD1. This CDR3 is built from 14 residues. The V gene's germline CDR1 is MNHEY and CDR2 SMNVEV (reference sequence). The junction had 4 bases not matched to a gene; V was cut back by 5 bases and J by 2 bases. CDR3 sequence: CASSRTGYTDTQYF. The CDR3 DNA is TGTGCCAGCAGTCGGACAGGATACACAGATACGCAGTATTTT.

This clonotype was detected only a few times. The chain links TRBV7-6 to TRBJ2-2; D tentatively fits TRBD1 or TRBD2 (5 bases each). Germline CDR1 is SGHVS and CDR2 is FNYEAQ. There are 15 residues in the CDR3. Trimming cost V 0 bases and J 7 bases, with 12 bases left between them. The CDR3 coding sequence is TGTGCCAGCAGCTTAGCGGGAGCTCAGGGCGGGGAGCTGTTTTTT. This codes for CASSLAGAQGGELFF.

The chain uses TRBV6-1 and TRBJ2-1, with TRBD1 matching over 7 bases. Germline CDR1 is MNHNS and CDR2 is SASEGT. V trimming: 6 bases; J trimming: 3 bases; junction bases outside the gene matches: 14. This CDR3 is 17 amino acids long. The CDR3 sequence is CASRNIRGGANYNEQFF. CDR3 bases: TGTGCCAGCAGAAATATAAGAGGGGGCGCGAACTACAATGAGCAGTTCTTC.

Remarks on this clonotype: The junction differs from germline at one of its ends, possibly a read error. The rearrangement joins TRBV5-4 to TRBJ2-3; possible D gene TRBD2, 6 bases. This CDR3 has 14 residues. The V gene's germline CDR1 is SGHNT and CDR2 YYREEE (reference sequence). Here the CDR3 DNA reads TGCGCCAGCAGCTCCAGACTAGAACCAGATACGCAGTATTTT. Protein sequence: CASSSRLEPDTQYF.

The chain has TRBV19 and TRBJ1-1; perhaps TRBD1 as D (6 bases). Germline V gene sequence: CDR1 LNHDA, CDR2 SQIVND (reference sequence). The CDR3 contains 12 residues. The CDR3 protein is CGAGVMNTEAFF. CDR3 DNA sequence: TGTGGGGCAGGGGTGATGAACACTGAAGCTTTCTTT.

This clonotype was picked up a small number of times. This chain links TRBV29-1 with TRBJ2-7, with a tentative D call TRBD1 (5 bases). Germline lookup yields CDR1 SQVTM and CDR2 ANQGSEA. The CDR3 consists of 13 residues. The V end was cut by 2 bases, the J end by 0 bases, with 8 bases between. The DNA of the CDR3 is TGCAGCGTTGAAAACAGGCCCTCCTACGAGCAGTACTTC. It yields the protein CSVENRPSYEQYF.

The table lists this clonotype with a few counts. In DNA form, the CDR3 reads TGTGCCTTTGGACAGACCTACGAGCAGTACTTC. Protein product: CAFGQTYEQYF. The chain recombines TRBV30 with TRBJ2-7, with TRBD1 as a possible D gene (6 bases). Germline CDR1 is GTSNPN and CDR2 is SVGIG (reference sequence). V lost 7 bases and J 2 bases, leaving 9 bases between the germline ends. This CDR3 spans 11 amino acids.

This chain connects TRBV10-3 to TRBJ1-1, with D possibly TRBD1 on 5 matching bases. The V and J ends lost 0 bases and 3 bases respectively, with 8 bases between them. The CDR3 length is 14 residues. The germline gives CDR1 ENHRY, CDR2 SYGVKD. The CDR3 reads CAISESLGDTEAFF. The CDR3 DNA sequence: TGTGCCATCAGTGAGTCACTGGGGGACACTGAAGCTTTCTTT.

The chain employs TRBV29-1 and TRBJ2-1, with D maybe TRBD1 (6 bases). The germline V gene encodes CDR1 SQVTM and CDR2 ANQGSEA. The V gene lost 7 bases and the J gene lost 8 bases, with 15 bases spanning the gap. The CDR3 spans 12 residues. Written as DNA, the CDR3 is TGCAGCGCGGACAGCCGCAGGGATGAGCAGTTCTTC. It encodes CSADSRRDEQFF.

The chain employs TRBV19 and TRBJ2-1; 7 nucleotides align to TRBD1. Germline loops: CDR1 LNHDA, CDR2 SQIVND (reference sequence). V dropped 10 bases and J dropped 0; count of bases not matched to a gene: 3. The CDR3 covers 13 residues. CDR3 nucleotide sequence: TGTGCCACCCGGGACAGCTCCTACAATGAGCAGTTCTTC. Its translation: CATRDSSYNEQFF.